This T cell receptor beta chain was sequenced for a study of T cell repertoires in cytomegalovirus infection (dated by TCRdb to the late 2010s). As for the study more broadly: Peptide stimulations targeted recently identified HLA-C-restricted CMV epitopes, whose presentation resists viral immunomodulation, together with well-studied HLA-B-restricted epitopes. The HLA type of each donor mattered for the analysis, because public TCR beta signatures pointed to carriage of CMV infection along with the matching HLA type. The paper's findings and limits, for the study overall: In both this cohort and an independent roughly 330-donor cohort, the cumulative frequency of public TCR beta family members distinguished carriers of CMV infection plus the relevant HLA type. The ex vivo response was dominated by HLA-C-restricted CMV-specific TCR beta clonotypes, which also provided the single most frequent clonotype in two of eight donors.

This sample was sequenced with an Illumina HiSeq 1500. TCRdb reworked the public reads: Q25 trimming with fastp, MiXCR clone assembly, productive beta chains retained. Each entry is one CDR3 protein sequence, shown with its most common DNA and genes. The sample yields around 430,000 distinct CDR3 sequences; more than 40% were counted once. The ten largest clones take up 43% of the sample. Cut back by 0 bases and 5 bases, the V and J ends lie 11 bases apart. CDR1 and CDR2 were assigned from the germline V gene as MGHRA and YSYEKL. The CDR3 goes from the cysteine to the phenylalanine over 15 residues. Here the CDR3 DNA is all that survives: 45 bases in frame from base 1. The treatment or condition label corresponds to: in vitro stimulation with specific CMV peptide epitopes to enrich CMV-specific T cells. Note on this clonotype: Its antigen specificity is not known. No per-base quality is available; no much larger clone lies one base away.

This sample comprised cultured PBMCs, obtained from culture after CMV antigen stimulation. The source of this sequence is a human donor in good health (CMV status not recorded). Some clones in this sample may be carry-over from other donors' samples. The rearrangement combines TRBV4-1 with TRBJ1-5; the D region possibly corresponds to TRBD1 (5 bases align). The CDR3 in this case is CASSQDGQGDQPQHF. The nucleotide sequence reads as follows: TGCGCCAGCAGCCAAGACGGGCAGGGTGATCAGCCCCAGCATTTT.